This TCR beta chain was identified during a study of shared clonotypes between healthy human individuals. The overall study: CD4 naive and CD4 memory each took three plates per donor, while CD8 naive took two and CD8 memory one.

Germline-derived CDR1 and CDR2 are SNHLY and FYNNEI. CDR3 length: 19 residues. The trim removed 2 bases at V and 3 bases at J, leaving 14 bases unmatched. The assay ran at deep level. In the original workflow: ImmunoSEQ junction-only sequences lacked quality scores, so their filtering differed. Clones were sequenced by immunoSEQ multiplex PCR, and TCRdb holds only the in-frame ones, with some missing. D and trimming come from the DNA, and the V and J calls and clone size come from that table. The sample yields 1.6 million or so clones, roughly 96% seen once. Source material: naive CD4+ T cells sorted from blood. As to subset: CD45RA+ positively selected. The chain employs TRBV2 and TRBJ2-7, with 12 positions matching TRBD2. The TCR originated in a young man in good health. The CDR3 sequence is CASSEWGTSGLQLVYEQYF. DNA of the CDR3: TGTGCCAGCAGTGAATGGGGGACTAGCGGGCTCCAGCTCGTCTACGAGCAGTACTTC.